A selection of T cell receptor beta chains follows, all from one sample in a study of Ad26.COV2.S vaccination and SARS-CoV-2 variants. Sequencing used immunoSEQ multiplex PCR; TCRdb keeps in-frame clones, though not all of them. The sample shows fewer than 800,000 clones, about 90% of them seen only once. The specimen was peripheral blood, collected in a trial of Ad26.COV2.S vaccine versus placebo. The receptors shown here come from a person aged 18-60 years who received the Ad26.COV2.S COVID-19 vaccine or a placebo. CDR3s include the opening cysteine and the closing phenylalanine or tryptophan.

cdr3_length j_call v_call cdr3_aa
18 TRBJ1-3 TRBV9 CASSVARGGTALGNTIYF
15 TRBJ1-3 TRBV4-3 CASSQDTRPGNTIYF
16 TRBJ1-3 TRBV6-6 CASSYPRQGSGNTIYF
19 TRBJ2-3 TRBV11-3 CASSPGGTSGSYGTDTQYF
16 TRBJ2-5 TRBV6-5 CASSSNPTRLGETQYF
16 TRBJ1-1 TRBV27 CASSFRQGNRNTEAFF
16 TRBJ2-7 TRBV6-5 CASSYSRWANSYEQYF
15 TRBJ2-1 TRBV2 CASSFSSGRGNEQFF
14 TRBJ1-6 TRBV19 CASTPQGAVAPLHF
15 TRBJ2-7 TRBV21-1 CASSKDILSSYEQYF
14 TRBJ2-2 TRBV4-1 CASSYSGGPGELFF
14 TRBJ2-3 TRBV18 CASSPPGEADTQYF
16 TRBJ1-1 TRBV6-5 CASSYSTSQGATEAFF